This T cell receptor (beta chain) was observed in a study of cytomegalovirus exposure and HLA in healthy donors. Whole-study results and caveats: Subsequent analysis revealed that first-cohort TCR clusters tended to co-occur in the roughly 120 validation repertoires. Reports credit the classifier with highly specific, highly sensitive diagnosis of cytomegalovirus status. Overall, approximately 150 TCR beta chains were annotated as cytomegalovirus-associated.

Germline V gene data show CDR1 as LNHNV and CDR2 as YYDKDF (reference sequence). V was shortened by 5 bases and J by 2 bases, with 12 bases between the two germline ends. The length of the CDR3 is 14 residues. The assay was immunoSEQ multiplex PCR, and TCRdb's table has in-frame clones only and misses some. The sample lists about 120,000 clones, approximately 88% occurring once. The study drew the donors from its approximately 120-subject validation cohort, separate from the roughly 700-subject first cohort. This clone came up once. Its antigen is undetermined. This rearrangement joins TRBV15 to TRBJ1-1; D is perhaps TRBD1 (5 bases). What was sequenced was PBMCs. The receptor was isolated from a woman aged 18-30 years in good health and CMV-seropositive. For the CDR3, the DNA is TGTGCCACCAGCCGACGACAGACCAACACTGAAGCTTTCTTT. Amino acids: CATSRRQTNTEAFF. The complete variable domain, with remaining parts taken from reference TRBV15 and TRBJ1-1, reads DAMVIQNPRYQVTQFGKPVTLSCSQTLNHNVMYWYQQKSSQAPKLLFHYYDKDFNNEADTPDNFQSRRPNTSFCFLDIRSPGLGDTAMYLCATSRRQTNTEAFFGQGTRLTVV.